The 18 T cell receptor beta chains listed next were all sequenced from one sample in a study of CD8 T cells in ankylosing spondylitis (dated by TCRdb to the late 2010s). Paper-wide results and their limitations: Blood from ankylosing spondylitis patients appeared to be characterized by a TCR beta motif composed of about eight highly homologous amino acid variants.

The protocol used for the library was 5' RACE. Sequencer: Illumina HiSeq 2500. The raw public data were reprocessed by TCRdb itself: fastp quality trimming at Q25, MiXCR clonotype calling, in-frame beta chains only. Each record represents a unique CDR3 protein, reported with the most common genes and DNA among its rows. The table for this sample lists a few hundred thousand distinct CDR3 sequences; approximately 12% of them were counted only once. The ten largest clones take up under 7.5% of the sample. Their antigen targets remain unknown. The sample consisted of blood, either unsorted or a sorted T cell fraction (not recorded which). The receptors shown here come from a male donor with ankylosing spondylitis.

This clonotype was picked up many times. The genes are TRBV20-1 and TRBJ2-5; D may be TRBD1 (5 bases). The CDR3 is made up of 12 amino acids. V lost 3 bases to trimming and J lost 2 bases, with 7 bases between them. The germline gives CDR1 DFQATT, CDR2 SNEGSKA (reference sequence). The CDR3 reads CSASRQQETQYF. For the CDR3, the DNA is TGCAGTGCTAGTCGACAGCAAGAGACCCAGTACTTC.

This clonotype was picked up a small number of times. This chain joins TRBV6-1 and TRBJ2-2; the match to TRBD1 covers 10 bases. V gave up 5 bases and J gave up 6 bases; unmatched junction bases: 12. Per germline, CDR1 MNHNS and CDR2 SASEGT. This CDR3 spans 17 amino acids. The CDR3 nucleotides are TGTGCCAGCAGTCCCTCAACCGGGACAGGGGTTCCCGGGGAGCTGTTTTTT. It translates to CASSPSTGTGVPGELFF.

This clonotype was recorded many times. The J gene is TRBJ2-6, the V gene TRBV5-1, with D possibly being TRBD2 (7 bases). V was clipped by 4 bases and J by 2 bases, with 13 bases between them. Germline V lookup: CDR1 SGHRS, CDR2 YFSETQ. This CDR3 has 16 amino acids. The CDR3 sequence is CASSLQGGTGANVLTF. DNA for the CDR3: TGCGCCAGCAGCCTACAGGGAGGGACTGGGGCCAACGTCCTGACTTTC. Using reference TRBV5-1 and TRBJ2-6 for the parts outside the CDR3, the full variable domain is KAGVTQTPRYLIKTRGQQVTLSCSPISGHRSVSWYQQTPGQGLQFLFEYFSETQRNKGNFPGRFSGRQFSNSRSEMNVSTLELGDSALYLCASSLQGGTGANVLTFGAGSRLTVL.

This clonotype occurred a few times. J is TRBJ2-5 and V is TRBV20-1; 7 bases are shared with TRBD2. CDR3 length: 13 residues. In germline, CDR1 is DFQATT, CDR2 SNEGSKA (reference sequence). Trimming removed 2 bases from V and 5 bases from J; junction bases left unmatched: 5. CDR3 region: CSARSLAVETQYF. The CDR3 DNA reads as TGCAGTGCTAGAAGTCTAGCGGTCGAGACCCAGTACTTC.

The table lists this clonotype with a few counts. CDR3 nucleotides: TGTGCCAGCAGCGCTTCCCCTGGCGGGAGTAGCACAGATACGCAGTATTTT. It specifies CASSASPGGSSTDTQYF. V is TRBV2 and J is TRBJ2-3, with TRBD2 identical over 7 bases. This CDR3 has 17 residues. J lost 0 bases, V lost 6 bases, and 12 bases had no gene match. Germline CDR1 and CDR2: SNHLY and FYNNEI.

The V gene is TRBV10-1, the J gene TRBJ2-3; TRBD2 matches at 10 bases. J lost 5 bases, V lost 3 bases, and 5 bases had no gene match. Germline V gives CDR1 WNHNN, CDR2 SYGVQD (reference sequence). The CDR3 spans 15 residues. CDR3 nucleotides: TGCGCCAGCAGTGAAAGCGGGAGGGTTGGAGATACGCAGTATTTT. This translates into CASSESGRVGDTQYF.

The chain has TRBV7-2 and TRBJ2-2; 8 bases fit TRBD2. Germline values: CDR1 SGHTA, CDR2 FQGNSA. Trimming took 7 bases from V and 2 from J; bases not matched to a gene: 12. This CDR3 has 17 residues. In DNA form, the CDR3 reads TGTGCCAGCATCGCTACCCTGACTAGCGCCAACACCGGGGAGCTGTTTTTT. Its protein is CASIATLTSANTGELFF.

This clonotype was seen only a few times. V and J are TRBV5-1 and TRBJ1-1; a possible D gene is TRBD1 (5 bases). Germline values: CDR1 SGHRS, CDR2 YFSETQ. V gave up 6 bases and J gave up 1 base, with 10 bases separating them. The CDR3 spans 13 residues. Here the CDR3 reads CASTGTSNTEAFF. The CDR3 DNA sequence: TGCGCCAGCACGGGGACGTCGAACACTGAAGCTTTCTTT.

This clonotype was counted a few times. This chain connects TRBV7-8 to TRBJ2-7; D unclear. Trimming shortened V by 1 base and J by 6 bases, and 13 bases separated the two germline ends. Germline V CDR1 and CDR2: SGHVS, FQNEAQ. CDR3 length: 14 amino acids. As DNA, the CDR3 is TGTGCCAGCAGCTTAGAGCTAGGCCGAAGCGAGCAGTACTTC. It is translated as CASSLELGRSEQYF.

Only a few counts were recorded for this clonotype. This chain links TRBV30 with TRBJ2-7, with D tentatively TRBD1 (6 bases). V gave up 0 bases and J gave up 6 bases, with 6 bases separating them. Germline lookup yields CDR1 GTSNPN and CDR2 SVGIG (reference sequence). This CDR3 contains 11 residues. The CDR3, as DNA: TGTGCCTGGAGTGTAGGGGGCGAGCAGTACGTC. Its translation is CAWSVGGEQYV.

In this sample, this clonotype turned up a few times. The chain employs TRBV5-1 and TRBJ2-7, with D possibly being TRBD1 or TRBD2 (5 bases each). The CDR3 consists of 14 residues. V was pared by 4 bases and J by 3 bases, with 14 bases between. Germline V gene data show CDR1 as SGHRS and CDR2 as YFSETQ. The CDR3 sequence is CASSVDRDLYEQYV. The CDR3 DNA is TGCGCCAGCAGCGTCGACCGGGACCTCTACGAGCAGTACGTC.

This sequence joins TRBV6-1 and TRBJ2-7; the match to TRBD1 covers 12 bases. The V gene end was trimmed by 6 bases and the J gene end by 7 bases; junction bases not matched to a gene: 10. The length of the CDR3 is 15 residues. Looked up from germline, CDR1 is MNHNS and CDR2 is SASEGT. In DNA form, the CDR3 reads TGTGCCAGCAGACACACCGGGACAGGGGGCTCGGAGCAGTACTTC. It translates to CASRHTGTGGSEQYF.

This clonotype was found a few times. This sequence joins TRBV15 and TRBJ2-2; TRBD2 aligns across 7 bases. The junction had 2 bases not matched to a gene; V was cut back by 0 bases and J by 1 base. This CDR3 has 16 amino acids. Germline V gene data show CDR1 as LNHNV and CDR2 as YYDKDF (reference sequence). In nucleotides, the CDR3 is TGTGCCACCAGCAGAGATCTAGCGGAGAACACCGGGGAGCTGTTTTTT. This translates into CATSRDLAENTGELFF.

The rearrangement uses TRBV25-1 and TRBJ1-4, with 8 bases fitting TRBD1. J was trimmed by 7 bases and V by 8 bases; bases with no gene match: 9. The CDR3 sequence is 14 residues long. The germline V gene has CDR1 MGHDK and CDR2 SYGVNS. CDR3 sequence (DNA): TGTGCCAGCGGATCAGGGGGCTCAGGTGAAAAACTGTTTTTT. It codes for CASGSGGSGEKLFF.

The chain carries TRBV15 and TRBJ1-6, with a possible D match to TRBD1 (5 bases). The V end was cut by 0 bases, the J end by 9 bases, with 15 bases between. The CDR3 extends over 16 amino acids. Per germline, CDR1 LNHNV and CDR2 YYDKDF (reference sequence). In DNA form, the CDR3 reads TGTGCCACCAGCAGAGATGCGGGGGGGGGTGGTTCACCCCTCCACTTT. It encodes CATSRDAGGGGSPLHF.

This clonotype was picked up a small number of times. The chain has TRBV6-1 and TRBJ2-2; no clear D gene. Germline V gives CDR1 MNHNS, CDR2 SASEGT. Trimming pared 8 bases from V and 5 bases from J, leaving 9 bases between. The CDR3 loop spans 12 amino acids. Here the CDR3 reads CASSRLTGELFF. The DNA of the CDR3 is TGTGCCAGCTCTAGGCTGACCGGGGAGCTGTTTTTT.

The CDR3, as DNA: TGTGCCACCAGCAGAGATCTCGGGGCCGAATATGGCTACACCTTC. This sequence encodes CATSRDLGAEYGYTF. The chain recombines TRBV15 with TRBJ1-2; D may be TRBD1 (5 bases). In germline, CDR1 is LNHNV, CDR2 YYDKDF (reference sequence). V shed 0 bases and J shed 5 bases, with 13 bases lying between them. The CDR3 runs to 15 residues.

The chain has TRBV19 and TRBJ2-1; 9 positions match TRBD2. Germline CDR1 LNHDA, CDR2 SQIVND (reference sequence). V shed 1 base and J 5 bases; nucleotides not matched to a gene: 3. This CDR3 has 15 amino acids. The CDR3 loop is CASSIGLAGNNEQFF. The CDR3 nucleotides are TGTGCCAGTAGTATAGGTCTAGCGGGAAACAATGAGCAGTTCTTC.